These 21 T cell receptor beta chains share one sample of origin, sequenced in a study of T cell repertoires in cytomegalovirus infection (dated by TCRdb to about 2019). In the paper's terms, the treatment or condition label means: in vitro stimulation with specific CMV peptide epitopes to enrich CMV-specific T cells. No antigen has been identified for these receptors. Reads for this sample came from an Illumina HiSeq 1500. Clones were called with MiXCR by TCRdb after fastp trimmed the public reads at Q25, and only in-frame beta chains were retained. Under each unique CDR3 protein, matching rows form one entry showing the most common genes and DNA. The sample has about 770,000 distinct CDR3 sequences on record, about 27% of them singletons. 13% of the sample lies in the top ten. Source: cultured CD8+ T cells from PBMCs, taken from culture after CMV antigen stimulation. The origin of the receptors is a human donor in good health (CMV status not recorded). Some clones in this sample may be carry-over from other donors' samples.

Concerning this clonotype: One junction end does not reproduce the germline sequence, and a read error may be involved. The CDR3 nucleotides read TGTGCCAGCAGCCAAGATCAACTAGCGGGGGTCACAGATACGCAGTATTTT. Translated, it gives CASSQDQLAGVTDTQYF. The J gene is TRBJ2-3, the V gene TRBV4-1; 11 nucleotides align to TRBD2. This CDR3 has 17 residues. Germline CDR1 MGHRA, CDR2 YSYEKL.

The chain is built from TRBV4-1 and TRBJ2-3; 9 bases match TRBD2. This CDR3 contains 19 residues. The germline gives CDR1 MGHRA, CDR2 YSYEKL. V trimming: 0 bases; J trimming: 2 bases; junction bases outside the gene matches: 12. The CDR3 nucleotides read TGCGCCAGCAGCCAAGAGGAGAATAGCGGGGGTTACCCCACAGATACGCAGTATTTT. Translation: CASSQEENSGGYPTDTQYF.

To note about this clonotype: This could be a read error, since a much larger clone is one nucleotide away. The chain joins TRBV7-3 to TRBJ2-1; maybe TRBD1 (6 bases). The CDR3 consists of 16 residues. CDR1 SGHTA and CDR2 FQGTGA come from the germline V gene. This chain's CDR3 is CARSLNPGEPYNEQFF. In DNA, the CDR3 is TGTGCCAGGAGCTTAAATCCAGGGGAACCTTACAATGAGCAGTTCTTC.

This clonotype was counted a few times. V gene TRBV6-5 combines with J gene TRBJ1-1, with D unresolved. The CDR3 sequence is 14 residues long. V was trimmed by 1 base and J by 1 base, leaving 7 bases between them. CDR1 is MNHEY and CDR2 is SVGAGI in the germline V gene. The CDR3 reads CASSYFPENTEAFF. CDR3 in DNA: TGTGCCAGCAGTTACTTCCCCGAGAACACTGAAGCTTTCTTT.

Concerning this clonotype: The junction departs from the called germline gene at one end, perhaps through a read error. The chain has TRBV15 and TRBJ1-1, with 7 nucleotides matching TRBD1. The CDR3 is made up of 15 amino acids. The germline V gene encodes CDR1 LNHNV and CDR2 YYDKDF (reference sequence). In DNA, the CDR3 is TGTGCCACCAGCACGCCCATGACAGGGAACGCTGAAGCTTTCTTT. It codes for CATSTPMTGNAEAFF.

CDR3 in DNA: TGCGCCAGCAGCCAAGAGGGGGCCAAAAACATTCAGTACTTC. Translated, it gives CASSQEGAKNIQYF. The chain employs TRBV4-3 and TRBJ2-4; D unclear. Germline assignment: CDR1 LGHNA and CDR2 YSLEER. CDR3 length: 14 residues. V shed 0 bases and J shed 1 base, with 4 bases lying between them.

This rearrangement joins TRBV23-1 to TRBJ2-5, with D tentatively TRBD2 (5 bases). TRBV23-1 is filed as an ORF, its function uncertain. Trimming shortened V by 0 bases and J by 7 bases, and 15 bases separated the two germline ends. This CDR3 is built from 15 residues. CDR3: CASSQSCVGEGTQYF. CDR3 in DNA: TGCGCCAGCAGTCAATCGTGTGTCGGGGAAGGGACCCAGTACTTC.

The chain employs TRBV27 and TRBJ2-7; D remains ambiguous. Germline loops: CDR1 MNHEY, CDR2 SMNVEV (reference sequence). The CDR3 spans 14 residues. The ends were cut back, 5 bases at V and 7 bases at J, with 18 bases in the middle. The CDR3 spells CASSPAPPLLEQYF. The CDR3 nucleotides are TGTGCCAGCAGTCCCGCTCCCCCTCTCTTGGAGCAGTACTTC.

Only a few counts were recorded for this clonotype. The J gene is TRBJ2-2, the V gene TRBV7-6; D not resolved. Trimming cost V 1 base and J 6 bases, with 12 bases left between them. The CDR3 runs 15 residues. The germline gives CDR1 SGHVS, CDR2 FNYEAQ. CDR3 DNA: TGTGCCAGCAGCTTAGGGGCGGAGTGGGCCGGGGAGCTGTTTTTT. This sequence encodes CASSLGAEWAGELFF.

The sample holds a few counts of this clonotype. This chain links TRBV28 with TRBJ2-7; possible D gene TRBD2, 5 bases. The CDR3 extends over 17 amino acids. Germline values: CDR1 MDHEN, CDR2 SYDVKM. Trimming removed 2 bases at V and 2 bases at J, with 19 bases between. The CDR3 sequence is CASSLRETPTNPYEQYV. CDR3 in DNA: TGTGCCAGCAGTTTAAGGGAGACGCCGACGAATCCCTACGAGCAGTACGTC.

V is TRBV12-3 or TRBV12-4 and J is TRBJ2-3; 10 nucleotides match TRBD2. V was clipped by 3 bases and J by 2 bases; unmatched bases: 2. The CDR3 totals 15 residues. For the CDR3, the DNA is TGTGCCAGCAGTTTTAGCGGGGGGCACACAGATACGCAGTATTTT. It specifies CASSFSGGHTDTQYF.

CDR3: CSALTGSNGYTF. In DNA, the CDR3 is TGCAGTGCATTGACAGGGTCCAATGGCTACACCTTC. The V and J genes are TRBV20-1 and TRBJ1-2; 7 bases are a match to TRBD1. J lost 6 bases, V lost 6 bases, and 7 bases had no gene match. There are 12 residues in the CDR3. Germline CDR1 is DFQATT and CDR2 is SNEGSKA (reference sequence).

J is TRBJ2-7 and V is TRBV2; D is uncertain. V was clipped by 1 base and J by 2 bases, with 12 bases between them. Germline CDR1 and CDR2: SNHLY and FYNNEI. The CDR3 covers 15 residues. Written as DNA, the CDR3 is TGTGCCAGCAGTGAAGGGACCGACGCCGCCTACGAGCAGTACTTC. The encoded protein is CASSEGTDAAYEQYF.

This chain joins TRBV28 and TRBJ2-5, with no clear D. Trimming took 2 bases from V and 1 from J, leaving 11 bases between them. Germline loops: CDR1 MDHEN, CDR2 SYDVKM. The CDR3 is made up of 15 amino acids. The CDR3 region is CASSLSTDSQETQYF. In DNA form, the CDR3 reads TGTGCCAGCAGTTTAAGCACAGATTCCCAAGAGACCCAGTACTTC.

The chain joins TRBV27 to TRBJ1-1; D call uncertain. This CDR3 is 13 amino acids long. The V and J ends lost 10 bases and 1 base respectively, with 13 bases between them. Germline V gives CDR1 MNHEY, CDR2 SMNVEV (reference sequence). The chain's CDR3 is CATAGFRNTEAFF. CDR3 in DNA: TGTGCCACCGCCGGTTTTAGGAACACTGAAGCTTTCTTT.

This clonotype was seen ten or more times. The V and J genes are TRBV7-9 and TRBJ2-1, with 10 bases that match TRBD1. Germline V gene lookup returns CDR1 SEHNR and CDR2 FQNEAQ (reference sequence). The length of the CDR3 is 17 residues. Trimming at V came to 5 bases and at J to 2 bases, leaving 9 bases not matched to a gene. In nucleotides, the CDR3 is TGTGCCAGCAGCACCCGACAGGGGGCGCATCCCTACAATGAGCAGTTCTTC. Amino acids: CASSTRQGAHPYNEQFF.

This clonotype was counted ten times or more. The chain links TRBV7-2 to TRBJ2-7; D remains ambiguous. This CDR3 is 15 amino acids long. The ends were cut back, 1 base at V and 2 bases at J, with 12 bases in the middle. CDR1 is SGHTA and CDR2 is FQGNSA in the germline V gene. This CDR3 reads CASSLDGRNPYEQYV. The DNA of the CDR3 is TGTGCCAGCAGCTTAGATGGCAGGAACCCCTACGAGCAGTACGTC.

The V and J genes are TRBV27 and TRBJ2-1; D ambiguous. Germline CDR1 and CDR2: MNHEY and SMNVEV (reference sequence). CDR3 length equals 15 residues. V lost 3 bases, J lost 0 bases, and 9 bases lay in between. CDR3 sequence: CASSLTKSSYNEQFF. The CDR3 nucleotides read TGTGCCAGCAGTTTGACCAAAAGCTCCTACAATGAGCAGTTCTTC.

Note on this clonotype: This may stem from a read error, because a much larger clone lies one nucleotide away. The rearrangement uses TRBV7-6 and TRBJ1-2, with 8 positions matching TRBD1. The germline V gene has CDR1 SGHVS and CDR2 FNYEAQ. The J segment lost 3 bases and the V segment lost 5 bases, leaving 5 bases of the junction unmatched. The CDR3 length is 14 residues. CDR3 DNA sequence: TGTGCCAGCAGCCAATTGACAGGGGACTATGGCTACACCTTC. Its translation is CASSQLTGDYGYTF.

The rearrangement links TRBV27 to TRBJ2-1, with TRBD2 matching 13 bases. The length of the CDR3 is 14 residues. Germline values: CDR1 MNHEY, CDR2 SMNVEV (reference sequence). V was clipped by 7 bases and J by 10 bases; unmatched bases: 7. The DNA of the CDR3 is TGTGCCAGCACCCCGGGACTAGCGGGGCCAGAGCAGTTCTTC. Amino acids: CASTPGLAGPEQFF.

The sample holds a few counts of this clonotype. The V gene is TRBV19, the J gene TRBJ2-1; 7 positions match TRBD1. This CDR3 region has 17 residues. The germline CDR1 and CDR2 sequences are LNHDA and SQIVND (reference sequence). The J segment lost 0 bases and the V segment lost 5 bases, leaving 10 bases of the junction unmatched. CDR3 sequence reads: CASSDILRGSSYNEQFF. CDR3 in DNA: TGTGCCAGTAGTGACATTCTCAGGGGGTCCTCCTACAATGAGCAGTTCTTC.